The 17 T cell receptor beta chains given below trace back to one sample, sequenced in a study of blood T cell repertoires in COVID-19 (dated by TCRdb to the early 2020s). The method was the immunoSEQ multiplex PCR assay. What TCRdb holds here is the immuneACCESS table cut down to in-frame rearrangements. Part of the clones is not present; checked against another copy, under half of the missing clones reflect an unresolved V gene, and the others are unexplained. The sample table shows about 350,000 clones, and roughly nine tenths are seen once. The top ten clonotypes cover roughly 3.9% of the sample. Sequenced material: peripheral blood. Every receptor here comes from a woman aged 55-75 years with COVID-19, enrolled during active disease.

This sequence joins TRBV3-1 (or the pseudogene TRBV3-2) and TRBJ2-1; 9 bases are a match to TRBD2. CDR1 is LGHDT and CDR2 is YNNKEL in the germline V gene (reference sequence). V was clipped by 0 bases and J by 5 bases; unmatched bases: 5. The CDR3 length is 16 residues. CDR3 in amino acids: CASSQEPAGGNNEQFF. The CDR3 bases are TGTGCCAGCAGCCAAGAACCAGCGGGGGGAAACAATGAGCAGTTCTTC.

The chain has TRBV18 and TRBJ1-1; possibly TRBD1 for D (5 bases). Trimming removed 5 bases at V and 0 bases at J, with 13 bases between. This CDR3 region has 15 residues. CDR1 KGHSH and CDR2 LQKENI come from the germline V gene. The CDR3 loop reads CASSSQDIMNTEAFF. The DNA of the CDR3 is TGTGCCAGCTCATCCCAGGACATTATGAACACTGAAGCTTTCTTT. Using reference TRBV18 and TRBJ1-1 for the parts outside the CDR3, the full variable domain is NAGVMQNPRHLVRRRGQEARLRCSPMKGHSHVYWYRQLPEEGLKFMVYLQKENIIDESGMPKERFSAEFPKEGPSILRIQQVVRGDSAAYFCASSSQDIMNTEAFFGQGTRLTVV.

This chain uses TRBV2 with TRBJ1-4, with D possibly TRBD1 on 5 matching bases. V dropped 6 bases and J dropped 8 bases, with 25 bases sitting between them. The CDR3 runs to 17 residues. Germline CDR1 and CDR2: SNHLY and FYNNEI. CDR3 sequence: CASSRNSLRLGGEKLFF. CDR3 nucleotide sequence: TGTGCCAGCAGCCGCAACTCTCTCAGGCTTGGGGGGGAAAAACTGTTTTTT.

The rearrangement joins TRBV20-1 to TRBJ2-5; 9 nucleotides agree with TRBD2. This CDR3 has 15 residues. The germline V gene encodes CDR1 DFQATT and CDR2 SNEGSKA (reference sequence). V lost 3 bases and J lost 4; bases outside the gene matches: 9. CDR3 sequence (DNA): TGCAGTGCTAGTCGGTTAGCGGGGGTGGGAGAGACCCAGTACTTC. This codes for CSASRLAGVGETQYF.

This clone was recorded a few times. This chain connects TRBV3-1 (or the pseudogene TRBV3-2) to TRBJ2-7; D may be TRBD2 (7 bases). The CDR3 runs to 18 residues. Trimming removed 2 bases from V and 4 bases from J, with 24 bases in between. CDR1 is LGHDT, CDR2 YNNKEL, per germline (reference sequence). In nucleotides, the CDR3 is TGTGCCAGCAGCCAACTTGGGGGGGCCTCCCTTCCCTCTTACGAGCAGTACTTC. Its protein is CASSQLGGASLPSYEQYF.

A few counts support this clone. This sample also contains other DNA sequences that code for the same CDR3. The chain has TRBV19 and TRBJ2-2; the match to TRBD1 covers 10 bases. The CDR3 runs to 14 residues. V trimming: 6 bases; J trimming: 4 bases; junction bases outside the gene matches: 2. Germline V gives CDR1 LNHDA, CDR2 SQIVND (reference sequence). CDR3 region: CASRRDRGTGELFF. The CDR3 bases are TGTGCCAGTAGACGGGACAGGGGCACCGGGGAGCTGTTTTTT.

CDR3 nucleotide sequence: TGTGCCAGTAGGTCTACCTATAGCAATCAGCCCCAGCATTTT. Its protein is CASRSTYSNQPQHF. The gene calls are TRBV19 and TRBJ1-5, with D unresolved. The CDR3 sequence is 14 residues long. Between the trimmed V and J ends, which lost 6 bases and 0 bases, there was a span of 9 bases. Germline CDR1 is LNHDA and CDR2 is SQIVND (reference sequence).

V gene TRBV5-4 combines with J gene TRBJ1-1; D not certain. The CDR3 sequence is 13 residues long. Trimming cost V 4 bases and J 1 base, with 8 bases left between them. The V gene's germline CDR1 is SGHNT and CDR2 YYREEE (reference sequence). The CDR3 bases are TGTGCCAGCAGCCCCCTCGGGAACACTGAAGCTTTCTTT. This translates into CASSPLGNTEAFF. Using reference TRBV5-4 and TRBJ1-1 for the parts outside the CDR3, the full variable domain is ETGVTQSPTHLIKTRGQQVTLRCSSQSGHNTVSWYQQALGQGPQFIFQYYREEENGRGNFPPRFSGLQFPNYSSELNVNALELDDSALYLCASSPLGNTEAFFGQGTRLTVV.

The chain carries TRBV9 and TRBJ2-6; 7 bases fit TRBD1. The CDR3 covers 17 residues. CDR1 and CDR2 from the germline V gene are SGDLS and YYNGEE. V lost 1 base and J lost 0; bases outside the gene matches: 4. The CDR3 bases are TGTGCCAGCAGCGTAACGGGACAGCTCTCTGGGGCCAACGTCCTGACTTTC. Its protein product is CASSVTGQLSGANVLTF. Supplemented by reference TRBV9 and TRBJ2-6, the full variable domain reads DSGVTQTPKHLITATGQRVTLRCSPRSGDLSVYWYQQSLDQGLQFLIQYYNGEERAKGNILERFSAQQFPDLHSELNLSSLELGDSALYFCASSVTGQLSGANVLTFGAGSRLTVL.

This clone was counted once. V and J are TRBV18 and TRBJ1-1; TRBD1 is a possible D gene (5 bases). This CDR3 spans 15 amino acids. Germline V CDR1 and CDR2: KGHSH, LQKENI. Trimming removed 4 bases at V and 0 bases at J, with 12 bases between. CDR3 residues: CASSRDRGLNTEAFF. The DNA for the CDR3 is TGTGCCAGCTCACGCGACCGGGGGTTGAACACTGAAGCTTTCTTT.

This CDR3 is CASKYGGGASGELFF. For the CDR3, the DNA is TGTGCCAGCAAATACGGCGGGGGGGCGAGCGGGGAGCTGTTTTTT. The chain employs TRBV6-5 and TRBJ2-2; 9 bases are a match to TRBD2. The CDR3 spans 15 residues. V lost 7 bases and J lost 7; bases outside the gene matches: 10. Germline CDR1 and CDR2: MNHEY and SVGAGI.

The chain uses TRBV28 and TRBJ1-2; 8 bases fit TRBD1. Germline V gene lookup returns CDR1 MDHEN and CDR2 SYDVKM. V lost 5 bases to trimming and J lost 2 bases; unmatched junction nucleotides: 10. CDR3 length: 16 amino acids. CDR3 nucleotide sequence: TGTGCCAGCAGTCCCTATATGGACAGGGTGAACTATGGCTACACCTTC. Residues: CASSPYMDRVNYGYTF.

This clone was seen just once. V usage is TRBV18 and J usage is TRBJ1-3; 7 bases are shared with TRBD1. The CDR3 consists of 17 residues. The V and J ends lost 2 bases and 4 bases, in that order; junction bases with no gene match: 11. Germline CDR1 and CDR2: KGHSH and LQKENI. The CDR3 DNA sequence: TGTGCCAGCTCACCAACAGGCAGACAGGGAAGCGGAAACACCATATATTTT. It codes for CASSPTGRQGSGNTIYF.

V usage is TRBV2 and J usage is TRBJ2-7, with TRBD2 identical over 11 bases. V shed 4 bases, J shed 5 bases, and the junction held 10 bases outside the gene matches. Germline CDR1 SNHLY, CDR2 FYNNEI. This CDR3 has 16 residues. The CDR3 spells CASSVTSGGRGNEQYF. CDR3 in DNA: TGTGCCAGCAGTGTTACTAGCGGGGGAAGGGGTAACGAGCAGTACTTC.

The chain is built from TRBV7-2 and TRBJ1-3; no clear D gene. The CDR3 runs 11 residues. Trimming pared 6 bases from V and 10 bases from J, leaving 10 bases between. CDR1 SGHTA and CDR2 FQGNSA come from the germline V gene. The CDR3 DNA sequence: TGTGCCAGCAGTTTCGGGATGACCATATATTTT. It is translated as CASSFGMTIYF.

V usage is TRBV9 and J usage is TRBJ2-7; a weak D match, TRBD2 (5 bases). CDR3 length equals 16 residues. The V gene's germline CDR1 is SGDLS and CDR2 YYNGEE. Trimming stripped 0 bases from V and 1 base from J, with 14 bases between. For the CDR3, the DNA is TGTGCCAGCAGCGTAGCTTGGGGAGCAAGGTCCTACGAGCAGTACTTC. Translated, it gives CASSVAWGARSYEQYF.

The J gene is TRBJ1-3, the V gene TRBV4-1; tentative D call: TRBD1 (6 bases). The CDR3 consists of 15 residues. Trimming pared 1 base from V and 8 bases from J, leaving 15 bases between. Germline lookup yields CDR1 MGHRA and CDR2 YSYEKL. The CDR3 coding sequence is TGCGCCAGCAGCCAAGTCTCGGGGGGCTGGGACACCATATATTTT. It encodes CASSQVSGGWDTIYF.